A single T cell receptor beta chain is shown here with its context. Its target is not known. Both TRBC1 and TRBC2 were covered by a beta constant-region primer of two equimolar oligonucleotides. Ligated cDNA was amplified by four rounds of PCR with nested alpha and beta constant-region primers and SP2. TCRdb redid the calling of the UMI-ligation and nested PCR reads with MiXCR, one entry per CDR3 protein. The table has fewer than 150,000 distinct CDR3 sequences, about a fifth seen once. This record comes from a study of naive and memory T cell subsets. Study-level points and caveats: Especially in CD8 cells, naive repertoires contained a few larger clonotypes, possibly CD45RA-re-expressing memory cells.

The clonotype originates from a human donor in good health. Sequencing used naive CD8+ T cells from blood.

This CDR3 is CATSYPFIQGTLEDYTF. CDR3 DNA: TGTGCCACTTCTTATCCCTTCATCCAGGGCACCCTTGAGGATTACACCTTC. J is TRBJ1-2 and V is TRBV6-6, with a weak D call TRBD1 (5 bases). The germline V and J ends were trimmed by 10 bases and 11 bases, with 35 bases remaining between them. Germline V gives CDR1 MNHNY, CDR2 SVGAGI (reference sequence). This CDR3 comprises 17 residues.